This TCR beta chain derives from a study of blood T cell repertoires in COVID-19. As for the study in general: Acute and convalescent COVID-19 samples came from the United States, Italy and Spain. Sources were T cells, B-cell-depleted T cells, or PBMCs; the material itself was cDNA or gDNA.

Trimming took 5 bases from V and 6 from J; bases not matched to a gene: 4. The CDR3 runs to 15 residues. The germline V gene encodes CDR1 LGHDT and CDR2 YNNKEL (reference sequence). This clone was seen a few times. In the original processing: From reference gene primer amplification, estimates of nucleated cell counts were derived. The assay was immunoSEQ multiplex PCR, and TCRdb's table has in-frame clones only and misses some. The D gene and trimming were derived from the DNA, and the V and J assignments and clone size from that table. There are 200,000 to 300,000 clones in the sample; about 85% occur only once, and around 8% lies in the top ten.

This chain links TRBV3-1 (or the pseudogene TRBV3-2) with TRBJ2-1; 13 bases align to TRBD2. The TCR comes from a woman of 80 years or more with acute or convalescent COVID-19. The sequenced sample was peripheral blood. CDR3 protein: CASSTTSGRANEQFF. The CDR3 region has the DNA TGTGCCAGCAGCACAACTAGCGGGAGGGCCAATGAGCAGTTCTTC.